This T cell receptor beta chain was observed in a study of beta chain features in type 1 diabetes. One heparinised blood draw, averaging approximately 120 mL, came from each donor. Sorting of CD4+ naive, central memory, regulatory and stem cell-like memory cells was performed via CD45RO/CCR7/CD25/CD127/CD95/CD27. The CDR3 loop spans 12 amino acids. Germline values: CDR1 SQVTM, CDR2 ANQGSEA. V lost 7 bases, J lost 7 bases, and 14 bases lay in between. All of the isolated RNA was reverse transcribed, so expressed TCRB transcripts were sequenced. Sequencing used immunoSEQ multiplex PCR; TCRdb keeps in-frame clones, though not all of them. Of 150,000 to 200,000 clones in the sample, approximately 7.9% were seen once. Points from the study as a whole: Significant though moderate, a shortening of TCRB CDR3s appeared in all four CD4+ subsets of Type 1 diabetes patients. cDNA-based sequencing might over-represent cells highly expressing TCR.

In its sample, this clone was seen many times. Its antigen is unidentified. The sequence was obtained from a man aged 18 to 30 with type 1 diabetes. The chain is built from TRBV29-1 and TRBJ2-4; TRBD1 is a possible D gene (6 bases). The specimen was central memory CD4+ T cells from blood. CDR3 protein: CSALDSVNIQYF. For the CDR3, the DNA is TGCAGCGCCCTGGACAGCGTGAACATTCAGTACTTC.